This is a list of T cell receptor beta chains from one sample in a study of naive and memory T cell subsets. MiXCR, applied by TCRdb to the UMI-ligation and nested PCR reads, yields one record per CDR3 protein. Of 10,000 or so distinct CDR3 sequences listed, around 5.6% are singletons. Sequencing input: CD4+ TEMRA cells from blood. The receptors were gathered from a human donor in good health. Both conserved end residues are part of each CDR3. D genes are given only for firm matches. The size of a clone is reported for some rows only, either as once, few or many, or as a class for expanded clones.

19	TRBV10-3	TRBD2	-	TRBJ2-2	CAISEPAGLAGGYTGELFF	TGTGCCATCAGTGAGCCGGCGGGACTAGCGGGGGGTTACACCGGGGAGCTGTTTTTT
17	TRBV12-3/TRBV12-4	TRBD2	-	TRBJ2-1	CASSLGLADTIGNEQFF	TGTGCCAGCAGTTTAGGGCTAGCGGACACGATTGGGAATGAGCAGTTCTTC
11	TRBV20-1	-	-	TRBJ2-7	CSARVPGEQYF	TGCAGTGCTAGAGTCCCGGGGGAGCAGTACTTC
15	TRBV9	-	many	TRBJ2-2	CASSVDSLNTGELFF	TGTGCCAGCAGCGTAGATTCGTTGAACACCGGGGAGCTGTTTTTT
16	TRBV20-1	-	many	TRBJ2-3	CSATSDGGLSTDTQYF	TGCAGTGCTACCTCCGATGGGGGGCTGAGCACAGATACGCAGTATTTT
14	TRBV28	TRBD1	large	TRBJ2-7	CASAPGGSSREQYF	TGTGCCAGCGCACCAGGGGGATCTAGCCGCGAGCAGTACTTC
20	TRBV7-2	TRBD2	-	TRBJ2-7	CASSLLGRGGPLTNSYEQYF	TGTGCCAGCAGCCTCCTAGGACGGGGAGGGCCGTTGACCAATTCCTACGAGCAGTACTTC
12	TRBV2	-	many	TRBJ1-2	CASSAAAYGYTF	TGTGCCAGTAGTGCCGCGGCCTATGGCTACACCTTC
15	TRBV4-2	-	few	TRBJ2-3	CASSQEFRGRDTQYF	TGTGCCAGCAGCCAAGAGTTTCGGGGGAGGGATACGCAGTATTTT
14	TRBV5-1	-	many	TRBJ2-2	CASSLDTHTGELFF	TGCGCCAGCAGCTTGGACACCCACACCGGGGAGCTGTTTTTT
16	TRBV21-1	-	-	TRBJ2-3	CASSKSAGGPSDTQYF	TGTGCCAGCAGCAAATCGGCGGGAGGGCCCTCAGATACGCAGTATTTT
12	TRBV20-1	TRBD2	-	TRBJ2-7	CSAKSGVHEQYF	TGCAGTGCAAAGAGCGGGGTCCACGAGCAGTACTTC
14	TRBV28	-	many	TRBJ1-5	CASSLSGGLWPQHF	TGTGCCAGCAGTTTATCGGGGGGACTTTGGCCCCAGCATTTT
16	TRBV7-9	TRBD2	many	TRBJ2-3	CASSPERESSTDTQYF	TGTGCCAGCAGCCCCGAGCGGGAGTCGAGCACAGATACGCAGTATTTT
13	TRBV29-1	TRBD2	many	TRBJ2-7	CSVEGGSRGEQYF	TGCAGCGTTGAGGGGGGGAGTAGGGGCGAGCAGTACTTC
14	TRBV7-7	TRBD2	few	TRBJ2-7	CASSLAGGNYEQYF	TGTGCCAGCAGCTTAGCGGGGGGGAACTACGAGCAGTACTTC
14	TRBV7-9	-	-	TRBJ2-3	CASSLVDSTDTQYF	TGTGCCAGCAGCTTAGTTGACAGCACAGATACGCAGTATTTT
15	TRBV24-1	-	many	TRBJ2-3	CATSDPSGAADTQYF	TGTGCCACCAGTGACCCCTCAGGGGCCGCAGATACGCAGTATTTT
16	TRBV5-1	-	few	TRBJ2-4	CASSLYAQGRGNIQYF	TGCGCCAGCAGCTTGTATGCCCAGGGGCGCGGAAACATTCAGTACTTC
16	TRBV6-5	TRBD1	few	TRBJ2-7	CASSYDGQGLSYEQYF	TGTGCCAGCAGTTACGACGGACAGGGGCTCTCCTACGAGCAGTACTTC
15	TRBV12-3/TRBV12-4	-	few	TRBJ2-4	CASSQGKGSKNIQYF	TGTGCCAGCAGCCAGGGGAAAGGATCCAAAAACATTCAGTACTTC
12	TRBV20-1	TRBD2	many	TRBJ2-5	CSLRGNGETQYF	TGCAGTTTGCGGGGGAATGGGGAGACCCAGTACTTC